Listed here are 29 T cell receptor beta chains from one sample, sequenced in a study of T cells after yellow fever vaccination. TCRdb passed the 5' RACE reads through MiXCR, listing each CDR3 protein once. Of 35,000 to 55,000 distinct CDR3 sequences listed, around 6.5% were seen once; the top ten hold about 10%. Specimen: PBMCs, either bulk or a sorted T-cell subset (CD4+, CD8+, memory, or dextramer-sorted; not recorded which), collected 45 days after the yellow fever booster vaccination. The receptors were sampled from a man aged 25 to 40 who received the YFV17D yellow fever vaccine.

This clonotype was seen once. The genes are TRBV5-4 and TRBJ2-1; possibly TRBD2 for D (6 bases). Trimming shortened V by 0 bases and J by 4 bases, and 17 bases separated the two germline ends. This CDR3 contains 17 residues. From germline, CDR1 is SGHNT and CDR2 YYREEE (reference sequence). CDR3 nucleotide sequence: TGTGCCAGCAGCTTGGGGCTGCAGGGACTCGCTTACAATGAGCAGTTCTTC. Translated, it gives CASSLGLQGLAYNEQFF.

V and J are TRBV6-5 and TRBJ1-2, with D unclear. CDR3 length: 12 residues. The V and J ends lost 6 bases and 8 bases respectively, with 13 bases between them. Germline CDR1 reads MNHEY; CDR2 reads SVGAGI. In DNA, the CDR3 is TGTGCCAGCAGCGCCACGGGAGGGGGCTACACCTTC. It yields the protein CASSATGGGYTF.

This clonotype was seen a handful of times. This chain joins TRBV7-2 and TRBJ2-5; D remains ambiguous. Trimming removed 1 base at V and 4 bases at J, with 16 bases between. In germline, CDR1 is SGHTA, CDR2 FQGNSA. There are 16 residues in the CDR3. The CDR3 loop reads CASSLVQSPWGETQYF. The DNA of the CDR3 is TGTGCCAGCAGCTTAGTACAATCCCCCTGGGGAGAGACCCAGTACTTC.

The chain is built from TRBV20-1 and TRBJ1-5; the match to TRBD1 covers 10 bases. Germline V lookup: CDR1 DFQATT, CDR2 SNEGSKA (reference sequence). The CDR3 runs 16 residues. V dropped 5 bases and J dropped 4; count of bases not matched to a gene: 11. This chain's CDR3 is CSALRDRGRLNQPQHF. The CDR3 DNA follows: TGCAGTGCTCTCCGGGACAGGGGCCGCTTGAATCAGCCCCAGCATTTT.

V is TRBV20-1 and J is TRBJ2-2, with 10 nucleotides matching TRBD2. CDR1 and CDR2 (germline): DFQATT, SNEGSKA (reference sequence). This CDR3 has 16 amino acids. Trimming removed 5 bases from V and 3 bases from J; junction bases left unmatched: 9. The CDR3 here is CSAPGLAEGYTGELFF. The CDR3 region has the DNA TGCAGTGCTCCCGGACTAGCGGAGGGGTACACCGGGGAGCTGTTTTTT.

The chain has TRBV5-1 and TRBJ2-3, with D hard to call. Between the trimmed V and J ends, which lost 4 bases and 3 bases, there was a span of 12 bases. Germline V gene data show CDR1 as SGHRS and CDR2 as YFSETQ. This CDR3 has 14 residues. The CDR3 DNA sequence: TGCGCCAGCAGCCTTCGGCGCCCAACAGATACGCAGTATTTT. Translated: CASSLRRPTDTQYF. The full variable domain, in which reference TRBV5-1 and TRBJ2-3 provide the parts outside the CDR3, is KAGVTQTPRYLIKTRGQQVTLSCSPISGHRSVSWYQQTPGQGLQFLFEYFSETQRNKGNFPGRFSGRQFSNSRSEMNVSTLELGDSALYLCASSLRRPTDTQYFGPGTRLTVL.

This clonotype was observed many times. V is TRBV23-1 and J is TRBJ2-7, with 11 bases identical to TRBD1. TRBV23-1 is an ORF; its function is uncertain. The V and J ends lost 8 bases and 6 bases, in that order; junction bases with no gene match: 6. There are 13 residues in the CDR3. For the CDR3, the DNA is TGCGCCAGCGGGACAGGGGGTTGTGGCGAGCAGTACTTC. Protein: CASGTGGCGEQYF.

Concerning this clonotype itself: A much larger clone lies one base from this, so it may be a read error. CDR3 sequence reads: CASSKGQFTYEEYF. The CDR3 nucleotides are TGTGCCAGCAGCAAAGGTCAGTTCACCTACGAGGAGTACTTC. The J gene is TRBJ2-7, the V gene TRBV21-1. TRBV21-1 is reported as a pseudogene. CDR3 length: 14 amino acids.

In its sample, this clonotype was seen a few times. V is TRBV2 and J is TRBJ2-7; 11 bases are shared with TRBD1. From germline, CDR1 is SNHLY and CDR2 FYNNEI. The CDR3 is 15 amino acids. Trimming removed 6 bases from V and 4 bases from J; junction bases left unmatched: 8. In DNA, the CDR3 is TGTGCCAGCAGGTCTACCGGGACAGGGGGGTACGAGCAGTACTTC. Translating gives CASRSTGTGGYEQYF.

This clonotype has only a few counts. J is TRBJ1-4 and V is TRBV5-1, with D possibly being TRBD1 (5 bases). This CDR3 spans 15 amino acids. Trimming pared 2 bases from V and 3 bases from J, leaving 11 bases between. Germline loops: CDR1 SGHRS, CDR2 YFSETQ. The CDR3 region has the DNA TGCGCCAGCAGCTTATCCAGGGCCCCTAATGAAAAACTGTTTTTT. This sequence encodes CASSLSRAPNEKLFF.

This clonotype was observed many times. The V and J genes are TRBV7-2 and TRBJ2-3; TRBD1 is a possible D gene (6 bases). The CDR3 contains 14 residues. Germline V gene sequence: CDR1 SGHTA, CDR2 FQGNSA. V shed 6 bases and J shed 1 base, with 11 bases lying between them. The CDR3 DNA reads TGTGCCAGCAGACAGGGAAGCGGCACAGATACGCAGTATTTT. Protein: CASRQGSGTDTQYF.

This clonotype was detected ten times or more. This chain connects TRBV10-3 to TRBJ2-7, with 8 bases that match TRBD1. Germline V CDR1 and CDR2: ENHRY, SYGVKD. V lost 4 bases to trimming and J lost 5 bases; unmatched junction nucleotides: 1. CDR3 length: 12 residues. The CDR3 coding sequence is TGTGCCATCAGTGCGACAGGGGACGAGCAGTACTTC. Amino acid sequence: CAISATGDEQYF.

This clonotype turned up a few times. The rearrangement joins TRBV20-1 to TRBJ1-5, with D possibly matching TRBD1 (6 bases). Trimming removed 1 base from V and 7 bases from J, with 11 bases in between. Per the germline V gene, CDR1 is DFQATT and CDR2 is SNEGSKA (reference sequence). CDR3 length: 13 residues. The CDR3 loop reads CSARGGARQPQHF. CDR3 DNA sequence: TGCAGTGCTAGAGGGGGGGCCCGACAGCCCCAGCATTTT.

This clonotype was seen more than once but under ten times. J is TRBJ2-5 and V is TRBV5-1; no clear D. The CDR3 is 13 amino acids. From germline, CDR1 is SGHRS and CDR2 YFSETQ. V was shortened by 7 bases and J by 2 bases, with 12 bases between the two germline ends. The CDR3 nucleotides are TGCGCCAGCCGTCGAGGTTTACAAGAGACCCAGTACTTC. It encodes CASRRGLQETQYF.

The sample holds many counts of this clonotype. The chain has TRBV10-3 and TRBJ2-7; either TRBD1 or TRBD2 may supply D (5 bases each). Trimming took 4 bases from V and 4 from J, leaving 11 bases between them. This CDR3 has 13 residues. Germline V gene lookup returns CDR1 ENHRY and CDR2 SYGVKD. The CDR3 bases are TGTGCCATCAGTGTCGGGGACGGATACGAGCAGTACTTC. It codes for CAISVGDGYEQYF.

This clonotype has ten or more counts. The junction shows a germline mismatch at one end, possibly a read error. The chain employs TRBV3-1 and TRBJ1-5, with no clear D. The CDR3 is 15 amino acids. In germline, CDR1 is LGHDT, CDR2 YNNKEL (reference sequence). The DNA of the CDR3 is TGTGCCAGCAGCCAAGGTCCGACGAGCATTCAGCCCCAGCATTTT. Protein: CASSQGPTSIQPQHF.

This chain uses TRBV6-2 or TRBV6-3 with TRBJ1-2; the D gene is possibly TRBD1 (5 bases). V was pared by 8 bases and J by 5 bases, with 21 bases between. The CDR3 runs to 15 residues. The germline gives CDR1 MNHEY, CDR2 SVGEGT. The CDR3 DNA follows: TGTGCCAGCCTGGTCACAGGTACCGGGGCTTATGGCTACACCTTC. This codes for CASLVTGTGAYGYTF.

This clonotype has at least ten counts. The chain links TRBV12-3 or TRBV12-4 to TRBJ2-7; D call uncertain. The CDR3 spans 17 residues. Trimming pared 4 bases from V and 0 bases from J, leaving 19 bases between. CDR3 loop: CASSWTTNPDGSYEQYF. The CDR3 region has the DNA TGTGCCAGCAGTTGGACCACCAATCCGGACGGCTCCTACGAGCAGTACTTC.

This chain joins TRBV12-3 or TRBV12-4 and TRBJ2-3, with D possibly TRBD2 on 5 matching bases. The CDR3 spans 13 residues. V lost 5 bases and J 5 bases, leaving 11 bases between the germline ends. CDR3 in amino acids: CASSRGEKDTQYF. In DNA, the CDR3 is TGTGCCAGCAGTCGGGGAGAGAAAGATACGCAGTATTTT.

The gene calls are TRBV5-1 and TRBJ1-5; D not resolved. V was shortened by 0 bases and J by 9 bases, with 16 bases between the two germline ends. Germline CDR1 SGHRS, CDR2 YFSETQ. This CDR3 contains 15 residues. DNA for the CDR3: TGCGCCAGCAGCTTGGCCGGGTCTAGCAATACGCCCCAGCATTTT. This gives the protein CASSLAGSSNTPQHF.

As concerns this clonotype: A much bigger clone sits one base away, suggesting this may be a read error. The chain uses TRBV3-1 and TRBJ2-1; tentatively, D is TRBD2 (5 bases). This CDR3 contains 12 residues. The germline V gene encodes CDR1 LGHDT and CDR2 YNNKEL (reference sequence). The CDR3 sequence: CARSQFAGEQFF. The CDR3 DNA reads TGTGCCAGAAGCCAATTTGCGGGTGAGCAGTTCTTC.

The CDR3 is CASSEAVTGWSGYTF. The CDR3 coding sequence is TGTGCCAGCTCCGAGGCTGTGACAGGGTGGTCTGGCTACACCTTC. V is TRBV18 and J is TRBJ1-2, with 7 positions matching TRBD1. Unmatched junction bases numbered 14, after V lost 6 bases and J lost 7 bases. Germline CDR1 is KGHSH and CDR2 is LQKENI. The CDR3 sequence is 15 residues long.

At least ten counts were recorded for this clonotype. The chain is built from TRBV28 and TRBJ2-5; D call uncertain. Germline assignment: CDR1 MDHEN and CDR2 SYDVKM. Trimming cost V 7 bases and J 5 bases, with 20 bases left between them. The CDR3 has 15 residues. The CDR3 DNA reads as TGTGCCAGCATCTCTGCGGCGGCCGCTCCCGAGACCCAGTACTTC. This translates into CASISAAAAPETQYF.

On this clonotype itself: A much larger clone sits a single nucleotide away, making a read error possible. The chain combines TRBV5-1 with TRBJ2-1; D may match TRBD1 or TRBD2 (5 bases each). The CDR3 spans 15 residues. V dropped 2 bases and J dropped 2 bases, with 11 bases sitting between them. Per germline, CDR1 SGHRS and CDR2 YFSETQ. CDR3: CASSFQGVTYNEQFF. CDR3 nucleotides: TGCGCCAGCAGCTTTCAGGGAGTAACCTACAATGAGCAGTTCTTC.

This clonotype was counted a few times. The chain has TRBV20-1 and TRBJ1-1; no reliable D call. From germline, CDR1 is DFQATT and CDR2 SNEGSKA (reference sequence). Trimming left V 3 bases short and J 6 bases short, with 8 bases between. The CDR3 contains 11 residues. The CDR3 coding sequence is TGCAGTGCTAGTAGAAGGTCTGAAGCTTTCTTT. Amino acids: CSASRRSEAFF.

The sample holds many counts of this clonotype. The CDR3 protein is CASRPGQGGEQYF. CDR3 nucleotides: TGTGCCAGTAGACCGGGACAGGGAGGCGAGCAGTACTTC. The gene calls are TRBV12-3 or TRBV12-4 and TRBJ2-7, with 9 bases fitting TRBD1. The V segment lost 9 bases and the J segment 6 bases; nucleotides outside the gene matches: 9. The CDR3 consists of 13 residues.

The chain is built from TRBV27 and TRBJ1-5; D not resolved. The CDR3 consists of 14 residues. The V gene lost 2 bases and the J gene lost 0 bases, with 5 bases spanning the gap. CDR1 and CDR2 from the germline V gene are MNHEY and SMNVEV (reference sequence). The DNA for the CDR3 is TGTGCCAGCAGTTTACCTCATAGCAATCAGCCCCAGCATTTT. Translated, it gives CASSLPHSNQPQHF.

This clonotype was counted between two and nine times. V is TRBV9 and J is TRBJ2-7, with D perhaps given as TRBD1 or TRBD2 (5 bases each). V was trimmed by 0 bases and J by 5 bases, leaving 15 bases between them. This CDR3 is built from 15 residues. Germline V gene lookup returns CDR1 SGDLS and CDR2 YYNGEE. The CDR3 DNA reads TGTGCCAGCAGCGTAGGGGGGACGTTATTTGACGAGCAGTACTTC. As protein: CASSVGGTLFDEQYF.

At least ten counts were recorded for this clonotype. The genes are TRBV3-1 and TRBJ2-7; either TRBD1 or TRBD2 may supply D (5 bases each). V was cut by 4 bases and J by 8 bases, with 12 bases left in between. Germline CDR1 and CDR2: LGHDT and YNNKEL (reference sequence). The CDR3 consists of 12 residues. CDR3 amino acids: CASSPSPGQQYF. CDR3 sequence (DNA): TGTGCCAGCAGCCCCTCGCCGGGGCAGCAGTACTTC.